The 25 T cell receptor beta chains given below trace back to one sample, sequenced in a study of blood T cells in healthy people across ages (dated by TCRdb to the mid-2010s). The library was obtained by 5' RACE. Sequencing took place on an Illumina HiSeq 2500. The second PCR ran for roughly 7 to 12 cycles and used a J-beta primer mix along with a sample-barcoded 5' primer. TCRdb trimmed the raw reads at Q25, called clones with MiXCR and kept productive beta chains. Rows with one shared CDR3 protein collapse into an entry with the most common genes and DNA. This sample is represented by more than 750,000 distinct CDR3 sequences; roughly 28% of them were singletons. The ten largest clones represent 10% of the sample. The sample was also linked to a second study, of T cells of mothers and their children.

Sequences were obtained from blood. Receptor source: a middle-aged woman in good health.

As concerns this clonotype: One end of the junction varies from germline; a read error may be responsible. The chain links TRBV27 to TRBJ2-3; TRBD2 matches at 11 bases. This CDR3 region has 17 residues. Per germline, CDR1 MNHEY and CDR2 SMNVEV (reference sequence). CDR3 DNA sequence: TGTGCCAGCAGAACATATTCTAGCGGGGGGAAGGGGGATACGCAGGATTTT. Its translation is CASRTYSSGGKGDTQDF.

This clonotype was observed at least ten times. The rearrangement links TRBV7-9 to TRBJ2-4; D remains unclear. From germline, CDR1 is SEHNR and CDR2 FQNEAQ (reference sequence). The CDR3 extends over 14 amino acids. V lost 3 bases, J lost 7 bases, and 13 bases lay in between. CDR3 sequence: CASSFYSDTNIQYF. The CDR3 DNA follows: TGTGCCAGCAGCTTTTACAGCGATACGAACATTCAGTACTTC.

In its sample, this clonotype was seen many times. The CDR3 sequence is CSARGLFNEKLFF. As DNA, the CDR3 is TGCAGTGCTAGAGGACTCTTTAATGAAAAACTGTTTTTT. The chain carries TRBV20-1 and TRBJ1-4; no reliable D call. CDR3 length: 13 residues. Trimming took off 1 base at V and 4 bases at J, with 7 bases between the two ends. Germline V gene data show CDR1 as DFQATT and CDR2 as SNEGSKA (reference sequence).

The rearrangement links TRBV6-5 to TRBJ1-1; TRBD1 agrees at 8 bases. Germline CDR1 MNHEY, CDR2 SVGAGI. J lost 7 bases, V lost 2 bases, and 6 bases had no gene match. The CDR3 sequence is 14 residues long. The CDR3 coding sequence is TGTGCCAGCAGTTACGGGGCAGGGGGCTTTGAAGCTTTCTTT. Its translation: CASSYGAGGFEAFF.

Only a few counts were recorded for this clonotype. The rearrangement joins TRBV29-1 to TRBJ1-5; D remains unclear. Germline values: CDR1 SQVTM, CDR2 ANQGSEA. V lost 6 bases, J lost 6 bases, and 12 bases lay in between. This CDR3 comprises 12 residues. This CDR3 is CSVREGSQPQHF. CDR3 in DNA: TGCAGCGTAAGAGAGGGAAGTCAGCCCCAGCATTTT.

This clonotype was seen a few times. The chain is built from TRBV29-1 and TRBJ1-1; D gene unclear. Looked up from germline, CDR1 is SQVTM and CDR2 is ANQGSEA. This CDR3 spans 12 amino acids. V was trimmed by 4 bases and J by 7 bases, leaving 13 bases between them. CDR3 sequence: CSVVLGFGEAFF. CDR3 bases: TGCAGCGTTGTGTTAGGGTTTGGTGAAGCTTTCTTT.

The chain links TRBV20-1 to TRBJ2-3; 7 nucleotides align to TRBD1. This CDR3 is built from 18 residues. Germline V CDR1 and CDR2: DFQATT, SNEGSKA (reference sequence). V was pared by 0 bases and J by 0 bases, with 12 bases of the junction left unmatched. The CDR3 loop reads CSARDPDRDSPSTDTQYF. The CDR3 DNA sequence: TGCAGTGCTAGAGATCCTGACAGGGATAGTCCTAGCACAGATACGCAGTATTTT.

This clonotype has ten or more counts. The rearrangement joins TRBV3-1 to TRBJ2-6; possibly TRBD1 or TRBD2 for D (5 bases each). V lost 4 bases and J lost 0, with 13 bases in between. Germline CDR1 and CDR2: LGHDT and YNNKEL (reference sequence). The CDR3 loop spans 17 amino acids. The CDR3 reads CASSRTGRSSGANVLTF. The CDR3, as DNA: TGTGCCAGCAGCCGGACGGGACGGAGCTCTGGGGCCAACGTCCTGACTTTC.

The J gene is TRBJ2-5, the V gene TRBV20-1; 8 positions match TRBD2. The DNA end favors TRBJ2-7, so the J call may be wrong. Germline V gene sequence: CDR1 DFQATT, CDR2 SNEGSKA (reference sequence). CDR3 length: 14 residues. The chain's CDR3 is CSASTGGRRDEQYF. Written as DNA, the CDR3 is TGCAGTGCCTCCACCGGCGGGAGGCGCGACGAGCAGTACTTC.

Of note for this clonotype: The junction departs from the called germline gene at one end, perhaps through a read error. The rearrangement uses TRBV7-8 and TRBJ2-3, with a possible D match to TRBD2 (6 bases). The CDR3 covers 14 residues. Germline V lookup: CDR1 SGHVS, CDR2 FQNEAQ. CDR3 sequence reads: CASSLVETSNTPYF. The CDR3 region has the DNA TGTGCCAGCAGCTTAGTGGAGACTAGTAATACGCCGTATTTT.

In its sample, this clonotype was seen once. The chain carries TRBV14 and TRBJ1-2; D gene uncertain. The length of the CDR3 is 14 residues. CDR1 SGHDN and CDR2 FVKESK come from the germline V gene. The germline V and J ends were trimmed by 0 bases and 4 bases, with 9 bases remaining between them. The CDR3 region is CASSQDISGYGYTF. In nucleotides, the CDR3 is TGTGCCAGCAGCCAAGATATCAGTGGCTATGGCTACACCTTC.

CDR3 sequence (DNA): TGCAGTGCTACCGCTAGCGGGGGACTCCAAGTAGCCCAGTACTTC. This translates into CSATASGGLQVAQYF. The rearrangement joins TRBV20-1 to TRBJ2-5, with TRBD2 matching 10 bases. Germline lookup yields CDR1 DFQATT and CDR2 SNEGSKA (reference sequence). The CDR3 spans 15 residues. The V gene end was trimmed by 4 bases and the J gene end by 9 bases; junction bases not matched to a gene: 14.

The chain combines TRBV7-9 with TRBJ1-2; D ambiguous. The germline V gene has CDR1 SEHNR and CDR2 FQNEAQ (reference sequence). V was pared by 5 bases and J by 7 bases, with 14 bases between. The CDR3 sequence is 13 residues long. DNA of the CDR3: TGTGCCAGCAGCCCTAGGGCCGGCGTTGGCTACACCTTC. Translated, it gives CASSPRAGVGYTF.

The chain is built from TRBV12-3 or TRBV12-4 and TRBJ2-5, with 15 bases that match TRBD2. The CDR3 covers 16 residues. Germline trimming cut 6 bases from V and 7 bases from J; bases unmatched to any gene: 9. The CDR3 sequence is CASSRGTSGGRGTQYF. The CDR3 DNA is TGTGCCAGCAGCCGGGGGACTAGCGGGGGGAGGGGGACCCAGTACTTC.

As to this clonotype: This sequence may be a read error, since a much larger clone differs from it by one base. The V gene is TRBV7-2, the J gene TRBJ2-1, with TRBD1 as a possible D gene (6 bases). The CDR3 has 14 residues. The germline V gene has CDR1 SGHTA and CDR2 FQGNSA. V gave up 5 bases and J gave up 13 bases, with 21 bases separating them. CDR3 DNA: TGTGCCAGCAGCCCTCACGGACAGAAAGAGACCCAGTTCTTC. Its translation: CASSPHGQKETQFF. The full variable domain, completed using reference TRBV7-2 and TRBJ2-1, is GAGVSQSPSNKVTEKGKDVELRCDPISGHTALYWYRQSLGQGLEFLIYFQGNSAPDKSGLPSDRFSAERTGGSVSTLTIQRTQQEDSAVYLCASSPHGQKETQFFGPGTRLTVL.

The chain recombines TRBV24-1 with TRBJ2-5; 9 bases line up with TRBD1. J gave up 2 bases and V 4 bases, and 1 base lay outside the gene matches. CDR3 length equals 14 residues. The V gene's germline CDR1 is KGHDR and CDR2 SFDVKD. The CDR3 region is CATSEGTGQETQYF. For the CDR3, the DNA is TGTGCCACCAGTGAGGGGACAGGGCAAGAGACCCAGTACTTC.

This clonotype appeared many times. The chain has TRBV4-3 and TRBJ2-7; weak D call: TRBD1 (5 bases). The germline V gene has CDR1 LGHNA and CDR2 YSLEER. The CDR3 is 15 residues long. V was shortened by 0 bases and J by 2 bases, with 11 bases between the two germline ends. The CDR3, as DNA: TGCGCCAGCAGCCAAGATTTTGACAGCCCCTACGAGCAGTACTTC. Protein sequence: CASSQDFDSPYEQYF.

There are a few counts of this clonotype. The chain uses TRBV4-3 and TRBJ2-4; D is possibly TRBD1 (6 bases). V was trimmed by 2 bases and J by 5 bases, leaving 10 bases between them. Germline CDR1 is LGHNA and CDR2 is YSLEER. The CDR3 loop spans 14 amino acids. Written as DNA, the CDR3 is TGCGCCAGCAGCCAAACAGGGTTCGAAAACATTCAGTACTTC. Residues: CASSQTGFENIQYF.

This chain uses TRBV2 with TRBJ1-5; TRBD1 matches 7 bases. This CDR3 has 13 amino acids. V was pared by 5 bases and J by 8 bases, with 6 bases of the junction left unmatched. Germline CDR1 reads SNHLY; CDR2 reads FYNNEI. The CDR3 reads CASSQRGPEPQHF. Here the CDR3 DNA reads TGTGCCAGCAGTCAGAGGGGGCCGGAGCCCCAGCATTTT.

This clonotype occurred many times. CDR3 sequence: CASSLLAVGYPTDTQYF. CDR3 in DNA: TGTGCCAGCAGCCTACTAGCGGTAGGATACCCGACAGATACGCAGTATTTT. The chain couples TRBV7-2 to TRBJ2-3; TRBD2 matches at 8 bases. Germline loops: CDR1 SGHTA, CDR2 FQGNSA. The V segment lost 5 bases and the J segment 3 bases; nucleotides outside the gene matches: 13. The CDR3 length is 17 residues.

In its sample, this clonotype was seen a few times. This chain connects TRBV24-1 to TRBJ1-1, with a tentative D call TRBD1 (5 bases). The CDR3 sequence is 12 residues long. Trimming left V 5 bases short and J 6 bases short, with 9 bases between. Per germline, CDR1 KGHDR and CDR2 SFDVKD. The CDR3 nucleotides are TGTGCCACCAGTGGGGGGACGTCTGAAGCTTTCTTT. It is translated as CATSGGTSEAFF.

CDR3 region: CASRGEGGTDTQYF. CDR3 sequence (DNA): TGTGCCAGCAGGGGGGAGGGGGGCACAGATACGCAGTATTTT. The chain has TRBV7-3 and TRBJ2-3; a possible D gene is TRBD2 (7 bases). Trimming shortened V by 6 bases and J by 1 base, and 11 bases separated the two germline ends. This CDR3 spans 14 amino acids. Germline lookup yields CDR1 SGHTA and CDR2 FQGTGA.

V usage is TRBV28 and J usage is TRBJ2-3, with unresolved D. Between the trimmed V and J ends, which lost 3 bases and 2 bases, there was a span of 6 bases. This CDR3 region has 13 residues. Germline assignment: CDR1 MDHEN and CDR2 SYDVKM. CDR3 amino acids: CASSFTYTDTQYF. CDR3 nucleotide sequence: TGTGCCAGCAGTTTCACATACACAGATACGCAGTATTTT.

The chain employs TRBV7-2 and TRBJ2-3; 9 bases agree with TRBD1. Germline V CDR1 and CDR2: SGHTA, FQGNSA. The CDR3 covers 17 residues. With V trimmed by 2 bases and J by 4 bases, 10 bases remained unmatched. The CDR3 spells CTSSLRKGQGIPDTQYF. CDR3 sequence (DNA): TGTACCAGCAGCTTACGAAAGGGACAGGGAATCCCAGATACGCAGTATTTT.

This clonotype was detected a few times. The V and J genes are TRBV7-9 and TRBJ2-7, with 7 bases matching TRBD1. V was pared by 5 bases and J by 1 base, with 8 bases of the junction left unmatched. CDR1 and CDR2 from the germline V gene are SEHNR and FQNEAQ (reference sequence). This CDR3 has 15 amino acids. CDR3 sequence reads: CASSTSGQLSYEQYF. DNA for the CDR3: TGTGCCAGCAGCACATCGGGACAGTTATCCTACGAGCAGTACTTC.